These 19 T cell receptor beta chains were all obtained from the same sample, sequenced in a study of T cell responses to AZD1222 COVID-19 vaccine. TCRdb's table, derived via immunoSEQ multiplex PCR, lists solely in-frame clones and lacks some. This table holds roughly 120,000 clones, 88% found once. Sequenced material: peripheral blood, taken on day 0 of AZD1222 vaccination. These receptors all come from an adult in good health.

The V call is TRBV10-3, the J call TRBJ2-1, with D maybe TRBD2 (6 bases). Germline CDR1 is ENHRY and CDR2 is SYGVKD. The CDR3 is 14 residues long. The V gene lost 10 bases and the J gene lost 6 bases, with 19 bases spanning the gap. The CDR3 nucleotides are TGTGCCACCATTCTAGCGCCCGGGGGCAATGAGCAGTTCTTC. Translated: CATILAPGGNEQFF.

This chain links TRBV6-1 with TRBJ1-6, with D unclear. With 2 bases removed from V and 0 bases from J, the gap between germline ends came to 8 bases. Germline assignment: CDR1 MNHNS and CDR2 SASEGT. The CDR3 length is 16 residues. This chain's CDR3 is CASSEPPVSYNSPLHF. The CDR3 nucleotides read TGTGCCAGCAGTGAACCCCCGGTCTCCTATAATTCACCCCTCCACTTT.

The chain has TRBV5-1 and TRBJ1-3; D possibly corresponds to TRBD1 (5 bases). In germline, CDR1 is SGHRS, CDR2 YFSETQ. The CDR3 consists of 15 residues. With 4 bases removed from V and 0 bases from J, the gap between germline ends came to 11 bases. The CDR3 loop is CASSGGTLSGNTIYF. In nucleotides, the CDR3 is TGCGCCAGCAGCGGGGGGACCCTCTCTGGAAACACCATATATTTT. The variable domain in full, with the rest retrieved from reference TRBV5-1 and TRBJ1-3, is KAGVTQTPRYLIKTRGQQVTLSCSPISGHRSVSWYQQTPGQGLQFLFEYFSETQRNKGNFPGRFSGRQFSNSRSEMNVSTLELGDSALYLCASSGGTLSGNTIYFGEGSWLTVV.

CDR3 bases: TGTGCCAGCAGCCAAGATGAGGGGGGGCCCGTGGAGCTGTTTTTT. Translated, it gives CASSQDEGGPVELFF. The chain joins TRBV3-1 (or the pseudogene TRBV3-2) to TRBJ2-2; D is possibly TRBD2 (7 bases). The V gene lost 0 bases and the J gene lost 10 bases, with 15 bases spanning the gap. The CDR3 has 15 residues. In germline, CDR1 is LGHDT, CDR2 YNNKEL (reference sequence).

The chain is built from TRBV7-2 and TRBJ1-1; D perhaps matches TRBD1 (5 bases). CDR3 length: 15 residues. Germline CDR1 reads SGHTA; CDR2 reads FQGNSA. Trimming removed 5 bases from V and 0 bases from J, with 13 bases in between. CDR3: CASSPLGTLNTEAFF. The CDR3 DNA reads as TGTGCCAGCAGCCCACTGGGGACCTTGAACACTGAAGCTTTCTTT. The variable domain in full, with the rest retrieved from reference TRBV7-2 and TRBJ1-1, is GAGVSQSPSNKVTEKGKDVELRCDPISGHTALYWYRQSLGQGLEFLIYFQGNSAPDKSGLPSDRFSAERTGGSVSTLTIQRTQQEDSAVYLCASSPLGTLNTEAFFGQGTRLTVV.

The V gene is TRBV3-1 (or the pseudogene TRBV3-2), the J gene TRBJ1-6; no firm D call. The length of the CDR3 is 14 residues. V was trimmed by 4 bases and J by 14 bases, leaving 18 bases between them. Per germline, CDR1 LGHDT and CDR2 YNNKEL (reference sequence). This chain's CDR3 is CASSPPLVSGSLHF. The CDR3 nucleotides read TGTGCCAGCAGCCCCCCCCTGGTTTCAGGATCCCTCCACTTT.

Only one count was recorded for this clone. J is TRBJ1-1 and V is TRBV12-3 or TRBV12-4; D unresolved. V lost 4 bases to trimming and J lost 3 bases, with 9 bases between them. This CDR3 region has 13 residues. For the CDR3, the DNA is TGTGCCAGCAGTTCCCGGTGGGACACTGAAGCTTTCTTT. It translates to CASSSRWDTEAFF.

Note on this clone: A junction end diverges from the germline sequence, so it may reflect a read error. The rearrangement joins TRBV7-9 to TRBJ2-1, with 14 bases that match TRBD2. The CDR3 is 14 amino acids. Per the germline V gene, CDR1 is SEHNR and CDR2 is FQNEAQ (reference sequence). The CDR3 protein is CASSRTSGGTLEVF. As DNA, the CDR3 is TGTGCCAGCAGCCGGACTAGCGGGGGGACCTTGGAGGTCTTC.

This clone has a single count. The chain recombines TRBV10-3 with TRBJ2-7, with a possible D match to TRBD1 (6 bases). V was clipped by 2 bases and J by 9 bases, with 26 bases between them. The germline V gene has CDR1 ENHRY and CDR2 SYGVKD. The CDR3 is 17 amino acids. The chain's CDR3 is CAISEGPLRTAAPGQYF. CDR3 DNA sequence: TGTGCCATCAGTGAGGGGCCCCTCCGGACAGCCGCGCCGGGGCAGTACTTC.

The chain employs TRBV30 and TRBJ1-1, with D hard to call. The V gene lost 2 bases and the J gene lost 0 bases, with 16 bases spanning the gap. The CDR3 contains 16 residues. Germline-derived CDR1 and CDR2 are GTSNPN and SVGIG (reference sequence). CDR3 in DNA: TGTGCCTGGAGTCCTAGGGCTGCGCAGTTGAACACTGAAGCTTTCTTT. Encoded protein: CAWSPRAAQLNTEAFF.

V and J are TRBV14 and TRBJ1-1, with 10 bases lining up with TRBD1. The J segment lost 10 bases and the V segment lost 0 bases, leaving 20 bases of the junction unmatched. Per the germline V gene, CDR1 is SGHDN and CDR2 is FVKESK. This CDR3 is built from 19 residues. CDR3 residues: CASSQDTLLGTGAVVGAFF. DNA for the CDR3: TGTGCCAGCAGCCAAGATACTTTGCTTGGGACAGGGGCGGTAGTAGGAGCTTTCTTT.

CDR3 protein: CASSLMGGYGYTF. The DNA for the CDR3 is TGTGCCAGCAGTTTAATGGGGGGGTATGGCTACACCTTC. The chain uses TRBV12-3 or TRBV12-4 and TRBJ1-2, with D tentatively TRBD1 (5 bases). V lost 2 bases to trimming and J lost 5 bases, with 9 bases between them. The CDR3 sequence is 13 residues long.

J is TRBJ2-7 and V is TRBV6-5; 8 nucleotides line up with TRBD1. The V segment lost 6 bases and the J segment 3 bases; nucleotides outside the gene matches: 10. The CDR3 sequence is 15 residues long. The germline CDR1 and CDR2 sequences are MNHEY and SVGAGI. The CDR3 region has the DNA TGTGCCAGCAGGGTGGCGGGGACAGGAAGCTACGAGCAGTACTTC. Translation: CASRVAGTGSYEQYF.

V usage is TRBV28 and J usage is TRBJ1-5; possibly TRBD1 for D (5 bases). The length of the CDR3 is 15 residues. V was clipped by 10 bases and J by 4 bases, with 20 bases between them. Germline lookup yields CDR1 MDHEN and CDR2 SYDVKM. This CDR3 is CAMGRRGSQNQPQHF. CDR3 nucleotides: TGTGCCATGGGGAGGAGGGGTTCCCAGAATCAGCCCCAGCATTTT.

The chain carries TRBV27 and TRBJ2-1, with 9 bases lining up with TRBD2. The V and J ends lost 5 bases and 5 bases, in that order; junction bases with no gene match: 10. This CDR3 has 16 residues. Germline CDR1 is MNHEY and CDR2 is SMNVEV (reference sequence). CDR3 sequence (DNA): TGTGCCAGCAGTCCCCTCTCTAGCGGGATGCACAATGAGCAGTTCTTC. As protein: CASSPLSSGMHNEQFF.

The CDR3 nucleotides are TGTGCCACCAGCAGAGATATTGCAGATGGCTACACCTTC. Its translation: CATSRDIADGYTF. This chain connects TRBV15 to TRBJ1-2; D uncertain. V was shortened by 0 bases and J by 6 bases, with 8 bases between the two germline ends. This CDR3 is 13 amino acids long. CDR1 LNHNV and CDR2 YYDKDF come from the germline V gene (reference sequence).

The chain links TRBV6-5 to TRBJ2-1; TRBD1 matches at 9 bases. Germline V gene lookup returns CDR1 MNHEY and CDR2 SVGAGI. This CDR3 has 15 amino acids. Unmatched junction bases numbered 7, after V lost 4 bases and J lost 6 bases. This CDR3 reads CASSSRDRVRNEQFF. The CDR3 bases are TGTGCCAGCAGTTCCAGGGACAGGGTACGCAATGAGCAGTTCTTC.

With regard to this clone: Other DNA sequences of this sample code for an identical CDR3. V usage is TRBV7-9 and J usage is TRBJ2-2; maybe TRBD2 (7 bases). CDR1 and CDR2 from the germline V gene are SEHNR and FQNEAQ (reference sequence). The CDR3 spans 18 residues. Deletions cut 3 bases from V and 0 bases from J, with 17 bases between. CDR3 residues: CASSLGRGAVANTGELFF. For the CDR3, the DNA is TGTGCCAGCAGCTTGGGTCGGGGGGCCGTCGCGAACACCGGGGAGCTGTTTTTT. The whole variable domain, remainder taken from reference TRBV7-9 and TRBJ2-2, is DTGVSQNPRHKITKRGQNVTFRCDPISEHNRLYWYRQTLGQGPEFLTYFQNEAQLEKSRLLSDRFSAERPKGSFSTLEIQRTEQGDSAMYLCASSLGRGAVANTGELFFGEGSRLTVL.

V gene TRBV2 combines with J gene TRBJ1-4, with D perhaps matching TRBD1 (6 bases). V was clipped by 10 bases and J by 0 bases, with 18 bases between them. Germline CDR1 is SNHLY and CDR2 is FYNNEI. This CDR3 contains 16 residues. CDR3 sequence reads: CATTRAGETTNEKLFF. CDR3 bases: TGTGCCACCACCCGGGCAGGGGAGACAACTAATGAAAAACTGTTTTTT.